A selection of T cell receptor beta chains follows, all from one sample in a study of T cell repertoires in cytomegalovirus infection. TCRdb re-called the reads through MiXCR, storing one row per CDR3 protein. The table includes a few hundred thousand distinct CDR3 sequences, approximately 9.1% detected once. The specimen was PBMCs. The receptors were gathered from a human donor in good health (CMV status not recorded). Some clones in this sample may be carry-over from other donors' samples. The CDR3 runs from the conserved cysteine through the conserved F or W. D genes are given only for firm matches. Clone size is shown for a subset of rows, as once, few, many or a class of expanded clone.

clone size,V gene,D gene,J gene,CDR3 length,CDR3 DNA,CDR3 protein
NA,TRBV28,NA,TRBJ2-7,16,TGTGCCCTGGGGAGCCAGACTAGGGATGGCTCCTACGAGCAGTACTTC,CALGSQTRDGSYEQYF
NA,TRBV6-2/TRBV6-3,TRBD2,TRBJ2-7,17,TGTGCCAGCAGTTACACGGCTAGCGGGGCCGCCTCCTACGAGCAGTACTTC,CASSYTASGAASYEQYF
many,TRBV20-1,TRBD2,TRBJ2-7,15,TGCAGTGCTAGAGCACCCAGCGGGAGCTCCTACGAGCAGTACTTC,CSARAPSGSSYEQYF
NA,TRBV18,NA,TRBJ2-3,16,TGTGCCAGCTCACCACAGCAGGCTACCAGCACAGATACGCAGTATTTT,CASSPQQATSTDTQYF
many,TRBV6-2/TRBV6-3,TRBD2,TRBJ2-7,14,TGTGCCAGCCGTAGGACTAGCGGGAGCTACGAGCAGTACTTC,CASRRTSGSYEQYF
NA,TRBV11-2,TRBD2,TRBJ2-2,15,TGTGCCAGCAGCCCTGTGGGACTAGCCACCGGGGAGCTGTTTTTT,CASSPVGLATGELFF
NA,TRBV7-2,NA,TRBJ1-1,16,TGTGCCAGCAGCTTCCTCCAGCCCGGGGAGAACACTGAAGCTTTCTTT,CASSFLQPGENTEAFF
many,TRBV7-6,TRBD2,TRBJ2-1,18,TGTGCCAGCAGCTTAAGCGGGAGGGCCCGGCCCGGGGGAGATGAGCAGTTCTTC,CASSLSGRARPGGDEQFF
many,TRBV7-9,NA,TRBJ1-6,15,TGTGCCAGCAGCTTAGGAAGCTCCTATAATTCACCCCTCCACTTT,CASSLGSSYNSPLHF
many,TRBV6-1,NA,TRBJ2-7,13,TGTGCCAGCAGTGAAGGGGGCTACGACGAGCAGTACTTC,CASSEGGYDEQYF
few,TRBV11-2,NA,TRBJ2-5,12,TGTGCCAGCAGCAAAGATCAGAGGGCCCAGTACTTC,CASSKDQRAQYF
many,TRBV7-2,NA,TRBJ1-6,15,TGTGCCAGCAGCTTAGATGGGGGAATTGGATCACCCCTCCACTTT,CASSLDGGIGSPLHF
few,TRBV12-3/TRBV12-4,NA,TRBJ1-1,15,TGTGCCAGCAGTTCGGGCGGGCTGGTGAACACTGAAGCTTTCTTT,CASSSGGLVNTEAFF
many,TRBV11-3,NA,TRBJ1-1,17,TGTGCCAGCAGCTTAGATGTTGTAGGGATATCGAACACTGAAGCTTTCTTT,CASSLDVVGISNTEAFF
many,TRBV7-2,NA,TRBJ2-6,15,TGTGCCAGCAGCGGAGGGATATCTGGGGCCAACGTCCTGACTTTC,CASSGGISGANVLTF
few,TRBV6-1,NA,TRBJ2-7,15,TGTGCCAGCAGTTACCCCCCTCCTAAGGCCTACGAGCAGTACTTC,CASSYPPPKAYEQYF